A single sample gave rise to the 19 T cell receptor beta chains below, sequenced in a study of regulatory T cells in long-lasting Graves disease. As to time point: persistent/refractory GD, antithyroid drugs over 5 years with positive TRAb. With RNA extracted from PBMCs as input, the TCR library was made. Arm-PCR of CDR3 regions with iRepertoire HTBI primers generated TCR beta libraries. TCRdb reanalysed the multiplex PCR reads using MiXCR and keeps one entry per CDR3 protein. This sample yields 700,000 or so distinct CDR3 sequences, of which 25% to 30% are seen a single time; 42% belongs to the top ten. The sample in question was peripheral blood mononuclear cells (PBMCs), obtained when the disease was refractory, from a patient treated with antithyroid drugs. The receptors were gathered from a female donor with Graves disease.

The chain recombines TRBV19 with TRBJ1-3; no definite D call. V was shortened by 7 bases and J by 4 bases, with 14 bases between the two germline ends. Germline CDR1 and CDR2: LNHDA and SQIVND (reference sequence). CDR3 length: 14 residues. Here the CDR3 reads CASNERSSGNTIYF. DNA for the CDR3: TGTGCCAGTAATGAGCGCTCTTCCGGAAACACCATATATTTT.

This clonotype was detected many times. J is TRBJ1-2 and V is TRBV28; D is possibly TRBD1 (6 bases). The germline gives CDR1 MDHEN, CDR2 SYDVKM. CDR3 size: 15 residues. The V end lost 6 bases, the J end lost 2 bases, and 16 bases lay between the germline ends. The CDR3 loop is CASSQGRQENYGYTF. As DNA, the CDR3 is TGTGCCAGCAGCCAAGGCCGACAGGAGAACTATGGCTACACCTTC.

The gene calls are TRBV6-5 and TRBJ2-3; 10 bases are a match to TRBD2. The CDR3 is 16 amino acids. V was pared by 1 base and J by 6 bases, with 7 bases of the junction left unmatched. Germline CDR1 reads MNHEY; CDR2 reads SVGAGI. DNA for the CDR3: TGTGCCAGCAGTTACTTTGCTAGCGGGAGAAGTGATACGCAGTATTTT. Translating it yields CASSYFASGRSDTQYF.

The V and J genes are TRBV19 and TRBJ1-1; 8 nucleotides match TRBD1. The J segment lost 0 bases and the V segment lost 7 bases, leaving 13 bases of the junction unmatched. The CDR3 totals 17 residues. Germline V gene sequence: CDR1 LNHDA, CDR2 SQIVND (reference sequence). This CDR3 is CASIKGGRQGMNTEAFF. The CDR3 region has the DNA TGTGCCAGTATCAAGGGGGGGAGACAGGGGATGAACACTGAAGCTTTCTTT.

This clonotype was observed a few times. This chain joins TRBV2 and TRBJ1-4; tentatively, D is TRBD1 (5 bases). The CDR3 extends over 12 amino acids. V lost 9 bases and J 4 bases, leaving 9 bases between the germline ends. Germline CDR1 SNHLY, CDR2 FYNNEI. The CDR3 DNA is TGTGCCAGTGACAGTCTTAATGAAAAACTGTTTTTT. Translated, it gives CASDSLNEKLFF.

The chain carries TRBV7-9 and TRBJ2-5; D is possibly TRBD1 (5 bases). The CDR3 is made up of 17 amino acids. V lost 2 bases and J 2 bases, leaving 18 bases between the germline ends. The germline gives CDR1 SEHNR, CDR2 FQNEAQ (reference sequence). The CDR3 region has the DNA TGTGCCAGCAGCTTATCAAGCTGGGGCCGACATCAAGAGACCCAGTACTTC. It codes for CASSLSSWGRHQETQYF.

The chain couples TRBV12-3 or TRBV12-4 to TRBJ1-4, with 7 bases that match TRBD1. The CDR3 extends over 16 amino acids. The trim removed 6 bases at V and 0 bases at J, leaving 7 bases unmatched. CDR3 region: CASSRDRLATNEKLFF. The CDR3 nucleotides are TGTGCCAGCAGCAGGGACAGATTAGCAACTAATGAAAAACTGTTTTTT.

At least ten counts were recorded for this clonotype. The rearrangement uses TRBV27 and TRBJ1-3; D is unresolved. The CDR3 extends over 13 amino acids. The V end was cut by 5 bases, the J end by 7 bases, with 12 bases between. Per germline, CDR1 MNHEY and CDR2 SMNVEV (reference sequence). As DNA, the CDR3 is TGTGCCAGCAGTCCCTTGGCCAGGAACACCATATATTTT. Translation: CASSPLARNTIYF.

The rearrangement links TRBV2 to TRBJ2-7; 8 bases align to TRBD1. Germline V gives CDR1 SNHLY, CDR2 FYNNEI. This CDR3 comprises 15 residues. With V trimmed by 8 bases and J by 5 bases, 14 bases remained unmatched. CDR3 loop: CASGVFEDRVDEQYF. In DNA, the CDR3 is TGTGCCAGCGGTGTCTTTGAGGACAGGGTTGACGAGCAGTACTTC. The complete variable domain, with remaining parts taken from reference TRBV2 and TRBJ2-7, reads EPEVTQTPSHQVTQMGQEVILRCVPISNHLYFYWYRQILGQKVEFLVSFYNNEISEKSEIFDDQFSVERPDGSNFTLKIRSTKLEDSAMYFCASGVFEDRVDEQYFGPGTRLTVT.

The chain is built from TRBV19 and TRBJ2-5; maybe TRBD2 (6 bases). V was shortened by 1 base and J by 6 bases, with 12 bases between the two germline ends. The CDR3 is made up of 14 amino acids. Per the germline V gene, CDR1 is LNHDA and CDR2 is SQIVND (reference sequence). The CDR3 region has the DNA TGTGCCAGTAGTATAGGTGGAGGGATAAAGACCCAGTACTTC. It specifies CASSIGGGIKTQYF.

This clonotype was observed a few times. V gene TRBV19 combines with J gene TRBJ1-1; no firm D call. Germline V gene lookup returns CDR1 LNHDA and CDR2 SQIVND (reference sequence). The CDR3 sequence is 13 residues long. Trimming took off 5 bases at V and 1 base at J, with 8 bases between the two ends. CDR3 in DNA: TGTGCCAGTAGTCGCAAACAGAACACTGAAGCTTTCTTT. Translated: CASSRKQNTEAFF.

The chain joins TRBV11-2 to TRBJ2-5, with TRBD1 matching 8 bases. Germline V lookup: CDR1 SGHAT, CDR2 FQNNGV. V trimming: 4 bases; J trimming: 2 bases; junction bases outside the gene matches: 6. The CDR3 contains 15 residues. CDR3 DNA sequence: TGTGCCAGCAGCTCCGGACAGGGCATACAAGAGACCCAGTACTTC. This encodes CASSSGQGIQETQYF.

About this clonotype: Relative to the germline gene, one junction end is altered; a read error may explain this. The chain uses TRBV11-2 and TRBJ1-1, with D unclear. This CDR3 has 12 amino acids. Germline lookup yields CDR1 SGHAT and CDR2 FQNNGV. CDR3 bases: TGTACCAGCATTAAATGGGATACTGAAGCTTTCTTT. Its protein product is CTSIKWDTEAFF.

The rearrangement joins TRBV7-3 to TRBJ1-2; 9 bases agree with TRBD1. Germline V gives CDR1 SGHTA, CDR2 FQGTGA. Trimming removed 3 bases from V and 6 bases from J; junction bases left unmatched: 8. The CDR3 is 15 amino acids. The CDR3 region is CASSLEAGTGNGYTF. CDR3 in DNA: TGTGCCAGCAGCTTGGAGGCCGGGACAGGGAATGGCTACACCTTC. The entire variable domain, with the rest obtained from reference TRBV7-3 and TRBJ1-2, is as follows: GAGVSQTPSNKVTEKGKYVELRCDPISGHTALYWYRQSLGQGPEFLIYFQGTGAADDSGLPNDRFFAVRPEGSVSTLKIQRTERGDSAVYLCASSLEAGTGNGYTFGSGTRLTVV.

The chain combines TRBV28 with TRBJ1-6, with a possible D match to TRBD1 (6 bases). CDR3 length equals 17 residues. Trimming pared 7 bases from V and 4 bases from J, leaving 20 bases between. Germline-derived CDR1 and CDR2 are MDHEN and SYDVKM. Written as DNA, the CDR3 is TGTGCCAGCATCCCCCCCGGAGGGACAACGTATAATTCACCCCTCCACTTT. Residues: CASIPPGGTTYNSPLHF.

V is TRBV24-1 and J is TRBJ1-5, with a possible D match to TRBD1 (5 bases). This CDR3 region has 15 residues. Trimming left V 0 bases short and J 2 bases short, with 7 bases between. Germline CDR1 and CDR2: KGHDR and SFDVKD. The CDR3 loop reads CATSDLRRGNQPQHF. CDR3 in DNA: TGTGCCACCAGTGATTTGCGCAGGGGCAATCAGCCCCAGCATTTT.

The chain carries TRBV6-2 or TRBV6-3 and TRBJ1-2, with 7 nucleotides matching TRBD1. With 6 bases clipped from V and 4 bases from J, the junction kept 5 bases outside the gene matches. Per germline, CDR1 MNHEY and CDR2 SVGEGT. The CDR3 sequence is 13 residues long. The CDR3 sequence: CASRKWDSYGYTF. CDR3 DNA: TGTGCCAGCAGAAAATGGGACAGCTATGGCTACACCTTC.

The gene calls are TRBV2 and TRBJ1-1; a possible D gene is TRBD1 (5 bases). The germline V gene has CDR1 SNHLY and CDR2 FYNNEI. V was pared by 5 bases and J by 4 bases, with 14 bases between. This CDR3 is 14 amino acids long. CDR3 loop: CASSYDSAGTEAFF. CDR3 in DNA: TGTGCCAGCAGTTATGACAGCGCGGGCACTGAAGCTTTCTTT.

J is TRBJ2-5 and V is TRBV7-9; D uncertain. CDR3 length: 11 residues. Germline CDR1 is SEHNR and CDR2 is FQNEAQ (reference sequence). V was cut by 3 bases and J by 10 bases, with 9 bases left in between. The CDR3 nucleotides are TGTGCCAGCAGCTTGAATGGTGGCCAGTACTTC. The encoded protein is CASSLNGGQYF.